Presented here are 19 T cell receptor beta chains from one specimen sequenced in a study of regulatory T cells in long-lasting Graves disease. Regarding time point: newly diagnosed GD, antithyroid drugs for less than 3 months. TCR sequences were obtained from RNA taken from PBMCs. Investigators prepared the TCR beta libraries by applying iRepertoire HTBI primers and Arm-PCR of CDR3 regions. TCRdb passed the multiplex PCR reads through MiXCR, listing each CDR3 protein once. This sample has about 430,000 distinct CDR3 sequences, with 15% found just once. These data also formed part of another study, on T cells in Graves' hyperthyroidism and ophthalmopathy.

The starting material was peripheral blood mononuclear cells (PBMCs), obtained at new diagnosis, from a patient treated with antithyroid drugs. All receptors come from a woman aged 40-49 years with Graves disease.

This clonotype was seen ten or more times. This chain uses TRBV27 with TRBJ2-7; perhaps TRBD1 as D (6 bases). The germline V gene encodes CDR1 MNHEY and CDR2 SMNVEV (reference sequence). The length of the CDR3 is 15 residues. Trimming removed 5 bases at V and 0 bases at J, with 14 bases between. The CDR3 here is CASSLDRTASYEQYF. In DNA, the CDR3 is TGTGCCAGCAGTCTAGACAGGACCGCCTCCTACGAGCAGTACTTC.

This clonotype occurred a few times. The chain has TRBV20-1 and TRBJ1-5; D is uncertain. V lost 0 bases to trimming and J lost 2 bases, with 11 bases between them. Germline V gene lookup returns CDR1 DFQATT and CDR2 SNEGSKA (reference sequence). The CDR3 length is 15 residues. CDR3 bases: TGCAGTGCTAGAGATTCTGGGGTCGGCAATCAGCCCCAGCATTTT. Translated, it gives CSARDSGVGNQPQHF.

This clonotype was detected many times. CDR3: CATSDLRTGRPDTQYF. As DNA, the CDR3 is TGTGCCACCAGTGATTTGAGGACCGGCCGCCCAGATACGCAGTATTTT. The V call is TRBV24-1, the J call TRBJ2-3; D ambiguous. The CDR3 extends over 16 amino acids. Looked up from germline, CDR1 is KGHDR and CDR2 is SFDVKD. V was pared by 0 bases and J by 4 bases, with 13 bases between.

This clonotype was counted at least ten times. The CDR3 loop is CASSQDTGTGIYGYTF. In DNA form, the CDR3 reads TGTGCCAGCAGCCAAGACACCGGGACAGGCATCTATGGCTACACCTTC. The J gene is TRBJ1-2, the V gene TRBV3-1; 8 nucleotides line up with TRBD1. The CDR3 has 16 residues. V gave up 0 bases and J gave up 4 bases; unmatched junction bases: 7. CDR1 is LGHDT, CDR2 YNNKEL, per germline (reference sequence).

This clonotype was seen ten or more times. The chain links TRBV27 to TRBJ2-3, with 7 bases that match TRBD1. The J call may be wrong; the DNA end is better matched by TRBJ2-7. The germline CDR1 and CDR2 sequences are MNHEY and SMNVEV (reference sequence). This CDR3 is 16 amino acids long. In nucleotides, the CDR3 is TGTGCCAGCAGTCCCGGGTCAAGCCGGGACAGCTACGAGCAGTACTTC. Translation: CASSPGSSRDSYEQYF.

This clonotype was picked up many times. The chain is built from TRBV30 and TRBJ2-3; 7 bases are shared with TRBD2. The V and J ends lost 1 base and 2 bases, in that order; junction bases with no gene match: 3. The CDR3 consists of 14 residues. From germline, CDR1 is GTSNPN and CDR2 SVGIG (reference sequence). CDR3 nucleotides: TGTGCCTGGAGTGGGGCGGGAGACACAGATACGCAGTATTTT. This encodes CAWSGAGDTDTQYF.

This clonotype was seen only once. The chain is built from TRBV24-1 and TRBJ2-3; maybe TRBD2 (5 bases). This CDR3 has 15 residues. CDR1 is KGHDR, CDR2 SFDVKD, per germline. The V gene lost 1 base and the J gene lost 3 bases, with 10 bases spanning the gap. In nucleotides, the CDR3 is TGTGCCACCAGTGATTTTGGTGGGAGTACAGATACGCAGTATTTT. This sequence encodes CATSDFGGSTDTQYF.

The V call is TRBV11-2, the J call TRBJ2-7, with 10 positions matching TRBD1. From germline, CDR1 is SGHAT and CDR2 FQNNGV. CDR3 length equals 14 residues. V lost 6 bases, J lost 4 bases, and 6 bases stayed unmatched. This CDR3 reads CASRRDRGGYEQYF. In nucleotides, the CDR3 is TGTGCCAGCAGACGGGACAGGGGTGGTTACGAGCAGTACTTC.

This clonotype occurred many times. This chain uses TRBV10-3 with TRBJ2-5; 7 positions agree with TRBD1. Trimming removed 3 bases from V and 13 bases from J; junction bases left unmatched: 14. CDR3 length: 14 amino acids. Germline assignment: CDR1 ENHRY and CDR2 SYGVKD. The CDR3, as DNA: TGTGCCATCAGTGAAAACTCCGGGACAGAAATCTTGTACTTC. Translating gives CAISENSGTEILYF.

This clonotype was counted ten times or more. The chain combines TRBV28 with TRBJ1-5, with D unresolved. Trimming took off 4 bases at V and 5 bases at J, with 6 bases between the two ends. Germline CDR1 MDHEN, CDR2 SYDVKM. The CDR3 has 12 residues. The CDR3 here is CASSSTDQPQHF. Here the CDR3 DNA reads TGTGCCAGCAGTTCCACCGATCAGCCCCAGCATTTT.

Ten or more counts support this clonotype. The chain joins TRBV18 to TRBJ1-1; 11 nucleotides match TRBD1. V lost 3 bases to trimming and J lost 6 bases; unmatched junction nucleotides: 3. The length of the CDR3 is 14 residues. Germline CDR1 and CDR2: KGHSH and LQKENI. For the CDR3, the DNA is TGTGCCAGCTCACCCTGGGGACAGGGGGCTGAAGCTTTCTTT. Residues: CASSPWGQGAEAFF. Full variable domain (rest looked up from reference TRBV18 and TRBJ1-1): NAGVMQNPRHLVRRRGQEARLRCSPMKGHSHVYWYRQLPEEGLKFMVYLQKENIIDESGMPKERFSAEFPKEGPSILRIQQVVRGDSAAYFCASSPWGQGAEAFFGQGTRLTVV.

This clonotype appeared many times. CDR3: CSASFGATYEQYF. In DNA, the CDR3 is TGCAGTGCTAGTTTCGGGGCGACCTACGAGCAGTACTTC. This chain links TRBV20-1 with TRBJ2-7; D possibly uses TRBD1 or TRBD2 (5 bases each). The germline V gene has CDR1 DFQATT and CDR2 SNEGSKA (reference sequence). This CDR3 region has 13 residues. V was cut by 3 bases and J by 2 bases, with 11 bases left in between.

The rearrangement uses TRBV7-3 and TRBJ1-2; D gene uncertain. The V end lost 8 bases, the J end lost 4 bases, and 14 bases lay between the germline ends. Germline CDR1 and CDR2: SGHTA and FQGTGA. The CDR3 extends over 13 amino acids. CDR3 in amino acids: CASAAGEGYGYTF. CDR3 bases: TGTGCCAGCGCGGCAGGCGAAGGCTATGGCTACACCTTC.

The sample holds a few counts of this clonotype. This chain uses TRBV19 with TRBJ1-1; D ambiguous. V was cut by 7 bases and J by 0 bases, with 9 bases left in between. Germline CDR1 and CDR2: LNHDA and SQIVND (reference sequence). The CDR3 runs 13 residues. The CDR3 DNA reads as TGTGCCAGTACCTGGTCGGTGAACACTGAAGCTTTCTTT. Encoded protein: CASTWSVNTEAFF.

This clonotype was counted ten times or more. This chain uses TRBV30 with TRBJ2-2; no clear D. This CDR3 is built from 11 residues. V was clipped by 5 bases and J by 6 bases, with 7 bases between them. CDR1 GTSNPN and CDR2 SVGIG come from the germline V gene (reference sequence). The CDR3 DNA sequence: TGTGCCTGGTCGCCCCCCGGGGAGCTGTTTTTT. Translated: CAWSPPGELFF. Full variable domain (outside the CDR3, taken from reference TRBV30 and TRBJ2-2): SQTIHQWPATLVQPVGSPLSLECTVEGTSNPNLYWYRQAAGRGLQLLFYSVGIGQISSEVPQNLSASRPQDRQFILSSKKLLLSDSGFYLCAWSPPGELFFGEGSRLTVL.

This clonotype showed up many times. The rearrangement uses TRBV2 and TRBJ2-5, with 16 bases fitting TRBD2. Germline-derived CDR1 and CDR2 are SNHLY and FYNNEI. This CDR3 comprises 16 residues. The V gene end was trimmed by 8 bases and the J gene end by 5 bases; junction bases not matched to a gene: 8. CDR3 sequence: CASGGLAGGPGETQYF. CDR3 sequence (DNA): TGTGCCAGCGGGGGACTAGCGGGAGGGCCGGGTGAGACCCAGTACTTC.

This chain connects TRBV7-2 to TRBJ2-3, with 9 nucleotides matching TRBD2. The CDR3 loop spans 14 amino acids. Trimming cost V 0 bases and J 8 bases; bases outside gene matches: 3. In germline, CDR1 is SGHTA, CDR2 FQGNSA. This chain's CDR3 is CASSLAGGRGTQYF. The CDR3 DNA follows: TGTGCCAGCAGCTTAGCAGGCGGGAGGGGTACGCAGTATTTT. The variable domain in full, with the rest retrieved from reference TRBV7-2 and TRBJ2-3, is GAGVSQSPSNKVTEKGKDVELRCDPISGHTALYWYRQSLGQGLEFLIYFQGNSAPDKSGLPSDRFSAERTGGSVSTLTIQRTQQEDSAVYLCASSLAGGRGTQYFGPGTRLTVL.

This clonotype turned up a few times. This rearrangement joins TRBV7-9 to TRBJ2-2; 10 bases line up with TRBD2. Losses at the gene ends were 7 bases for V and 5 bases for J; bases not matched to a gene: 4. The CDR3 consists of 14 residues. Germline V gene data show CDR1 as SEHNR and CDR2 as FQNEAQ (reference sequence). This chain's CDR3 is CASTASGSTGELFF. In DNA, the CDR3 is TGTGCCAGCACCGCTAGCGGGAGTACCGGGGAGCTGTTTTTT.

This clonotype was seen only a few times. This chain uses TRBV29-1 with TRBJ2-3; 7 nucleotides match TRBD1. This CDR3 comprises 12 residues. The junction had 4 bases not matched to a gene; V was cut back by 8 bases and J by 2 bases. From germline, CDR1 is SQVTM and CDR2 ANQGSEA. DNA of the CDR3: TGCAGCCTGGGACAGTCCACAGATACGCAGTATTTT. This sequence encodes CSLGQSTDTQYF.